This paragraph covers one TCR beta chain sequence. Generated by immunoSEQ multiplex PCR, the TCRdb table keeps only in-frame clones and is missing some. The sample has roughly 150,000 clones, roughly 90% seen once. The sample is drawn from a study of T cell responses to AZD1222 COVID-19 vaccine. Germline V gives CDR1 MGHDK, CDR2 SYGVNS. Trimming took 6 bases from V and 0 from J; bases not matched to a gene: 3. The CDR3 consists of 14 residues. J is TRBJ2-7 and V is TRBV25-1, with 9 positions matching TRBD1. The TCR sequence derives from an adult who received the AZD1222 COVID-19 vaccine. The sample here was peripheral blood, taken 28 days after the second AZD1222 dose. Here the CDR3 DNA reads TGTGCCAGCAGCTGGACAGGGGCCTCCTACGAGCAGTACTTC. Encoded protein: CASSWTGASYEQYF.